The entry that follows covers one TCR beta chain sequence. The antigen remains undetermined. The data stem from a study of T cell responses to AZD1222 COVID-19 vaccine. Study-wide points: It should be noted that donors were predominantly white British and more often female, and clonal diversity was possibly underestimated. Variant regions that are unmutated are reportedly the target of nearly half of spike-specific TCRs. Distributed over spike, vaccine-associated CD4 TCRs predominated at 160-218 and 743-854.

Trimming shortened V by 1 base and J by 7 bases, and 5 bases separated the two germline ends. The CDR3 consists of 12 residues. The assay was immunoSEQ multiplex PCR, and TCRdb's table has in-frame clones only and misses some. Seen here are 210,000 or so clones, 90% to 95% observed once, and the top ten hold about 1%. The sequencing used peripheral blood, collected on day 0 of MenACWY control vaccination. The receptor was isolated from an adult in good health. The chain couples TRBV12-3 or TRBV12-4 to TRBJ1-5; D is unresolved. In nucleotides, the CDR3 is TGTGCCAGCAGTTTAGGGAGCCAGCCCCAGCATTTT. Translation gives CASSLGSQPQHF.